This T cell receptor beta chain derives from a study of T-cell reconstitution after alpha-beta-depleted transplantation in children. General study results and limits: It was newly produced T cells that mostly accounted for T-cell counts and diversity one year after transplant. Several hundred expanded graft clones reportedly gave rise to the alpha-beta T cells present about two months after transplant. After transplant, high TCRbeta diversity at day 60 in some patients arose from surviving recipient T cells and thymic progenitors.

For this clonotype: No antigen is known for it. One end of the junction varies from germline; a read error may be responsible.

Unique molecular identifiers tagged the TCRbeta library. MiXCR, run by TCRdb on the PCR reads, gives a single entry per CDR3 protein. The sample shows hundreds of thousands of distinct CDR3 sequences, 10% to 15% of them seen only once. The CDR3 sequence is 14 residues long. Germline lookup yields CDR1 MDHEN and CDR2 SYDVKM. The rearrangement uses TRBV28 and TRBJ2-2; unclear D gene. The clonotype comes from a male patient between 10 and 17 years old who had a stem cell transplant for acute myeloid leukemia, so the T cells may come from the graft donor. The starting material was PBMCs, mostly from graft donor cells, obtained 360 days after TCRalphabeta/CD19-depleted stem cell transplant. The CDR3 region is CASILMGTTGELFF. In DNA, the CDR3 is TGTGCCAGCATTTTAATGGGTACGACCGGGGAGCTGTTTTTT. The variable domain in full, completed from reference TRBV28 and TRBJ2-2, reads DVKVTQSSRYLVKRTGEKVFLECVQDMDHENMFWYRQDPGLGLRLIYFSYDVKMKEKGDIPEGYSVSREKKERFSLILESASTNQTSMYLCASILMGTTGELFFGEGSRLTVL.